A single sample is the source of the 30 T cell receptor beta chains below, sequenced in a study of T cells in Graves' hyperthyroidism and ophthalmopathy. Amplification of TCR beta CDR3 regions used RNA as the template. HTBI primers were the set used in a first-round RT-PCR of the TCR CDR3. TCRdb reprocessed the multiplex PCR reads via MiXCR and lists one record per CDR3 protein. The sample carries around 620,000 distinct CDR3 sequences, about 14% recorded once. The sequenced sample was blood. These receptors all come from a woman aged 18-29 years with Graves' ophthalmopathy.

Many counts were recorded for this clonotype. The chain is built from TRBV6-1 and TRBJ1-2; TRBD1 might be the D (5 bases). V was shortened by 6 bases and J by 8 bases, with 7 bases between the two germline ends. The CDR3 runs 10 residues. Germline CDR1 and CDR2: MNHNS and SASEGT. For the CDR3, the DNA is TGTGCCAGCAGGGGGGTCGGCTACACCTTC. Protein product: CASRGVGYTF.

The chain carries TRBV9 and TRBJ2-1; 9 positions match TRBD2. The V gene's germline CDR1 is SGDLS and CDR2 YYNGEE. The V and J ends lost 0 bases and 4 bases, in that order; junction bases with no gene match: 5. CDR3 length equals 16 residues. CDR3 residues: CASSVVVRGGYNEQFF. Here the CDR3 DNA reads TGTGCCAGCAGCGTAGTTGTGCGGGGGGGATACAATGAGCAGTTCTTC.

Ten or more counts support this clonotype. This sequence joins TRBV28 and TRBJ1-1; D uncertain. V was trimmed by 5 bases and J by 2 bases, leaving 21 bases between them. Germline CDR1 MDHEN, CDR2 SYDVKM. The CDR3 is 17 residues long. The chain's CDR3 is CASSLVLRVDINTEAFF. The CDR3 nucleotides are TGTGCCAGCAGTCTAGTACTGCGTGTGGATATAAACACTGAAGCTTTCTTT.

This clonotype was observed many times. This sequence joins TRBV27 and TRBJ1-2; TRBD1 is a possible D gene (5 bases). Germline CDR1 MNHEY, CDR2 SMNVEV (reference sequence). This CDR3 region has 15 residues. Trimming left V 2 bases short and J 3 bases short, with 13 bases between. As DNA, the CDR3 is TGTGCCAGCAGTTTAGGGACCTCTGGCTACTATGGCTACACCTTC. Protein product: CASSLGTSGYYGYTF.

J is TRBJ2-7 and V is TRBV4-1; a possible D gene is TRBD2 (5 bases). The CDR3 extends over 15 amino acids. V was trimmed by 0 bases and J by 7 bases, leaving 16 bases between them. Germline-derived CDR1 and CDR2 are MGHRA and YSYEKL. The CDR3 loop reads CASSQDSSPGLEQYF. CDR3 in DNA: TGCGCCAGCAGCCAAGATTCGTCCCCGGGGTTGGAGCAGTACTTC.

This clonotype was detected many times. The chain recombines TRBV6-2 or TRBV6-3 with TRBJ1-1; D remains ambiguous. V dropped 2 bases and J dropped 0 bases, with 7 bases sitting between them. CDR1 MNHEY and CDR2 SVGEGT come from the germline V gene. The CDR3 extends over 14 amino acids. The CDR3 sequence is CASSYGLMNTEAFF. CDR3 coding DNA: TGTGCCAGCAGTTACGGACTCATGAACACTGAAGCTTTCTTT.

The chain joins TRBV4-1 to TRBJ2-7; D is perhaps TRBD1 (6 bases). This CDR3 has 17 residues. CDR1 is MGHRA and CDR2 is YSYEKL in the germline V gene. V was clipped by 1 base and J by 0 bases, with 16 bases between them. The CDR3 reads CASSQGASDRSSYEQYF. The CDR3 DNA reads TGCGCCAGCAGCCAAGGTGCTTCAGACAGGTCCTCCTACGAGCAGTACTTC.

V and J are TRBV5-6 and TRBJ1-4; possibly TRBD1 for D (6 bases). CDR1 is SGHDT, CDR2 YYEEEE, per germline. V lost 0 bases and J 2 bases, leaving 17 bases between the germline ends. This CDR3 spans 18 amino acids. CDR3 in DNA: TGTGCCAGCAGCTTGGAGAGGGGGACCTTGGCTACTAATGAAAAACTGTTTTTT. As protein: CASSLERGTLATNEKLFF.

This rearrangement joins TRBV7-9 to TRBJ2-3; unclear D gene. This CDR3 is built from 18 residues. V shed 3 bases and J shed 0 bases, with 19 bases lying between them. CDR1 and CDR2 (germline): SEHNR, FQNEAQ (reference sequence). The CDR3 DNA is TGTGCCAGCAGCTTCCCCACCGTCGAGAGGTCTAGCACAGATACGCAGTATTTT. Protein sequence: CASSFPTVERSSTDTQYF.

This clonotype has more than one count but fewer than ten. This chain uses TRBV7-8 with TRBJ2-5; D call uncertain. The V and J ends lost 1 base and 5 bases respectively, with 11 bases between them. The CDR3 sequence is 14 residues long. The V gene's germline CDR1 is SGHVS and CDR2 FQNEAQ. Here the CDR3 DNA reads TGTGCCAGCAGCTTAGGCCTCGCGGCGGAGACCCAGTACTTC. Encoded protein: CASSLGLAAETQYF. Using reference TRBV7-8 and TRBJ2-5 for the parts outside the CDR3, the full variable domain is GAGVSQSPRYKVAKRGQDVALRCDPISGHVSLFWYQQALGQGPEFLTYFQNEAQLDKSGLPSDRFFAERPEGSVSTLKIQRTQQEDSAVYLCASSLGLAAETQYFGPGTRLLVL.

This rearrangement joins TRBV5-5 to TRBJ2-3, with 8 bases fitting TRBD2. The V segment lost 4 bases and the J segment 2 bases; nucleotides outside the gene matches: 12. The length of the CDR3 is 17 residues. The V gene's germline CDR1 is SGHKS and CDR2 YYEKEE (reference sequence). The CDR3 bases are TGTGCCAGCAGCCCTCTCACTAGCGGAGCTATCACAGATACGCAGTATTTT. This gives the protein CASSPLTSGAITDTQYF.

There are a few counts of this clonotype. V usage is TRBV18 and J usage is TRBJ1-5, with D hard to call. The CDR3 sequence is 12 residues long. CDR1 and CDR2 from the germline V gene are KGHSH and LQKENI. Trimming left V 2 bases short and J 4 bases short, with 3 bases between. The CDR3 sequence is CASSPVNQPQHF. The CDR3 DNA is TGTGCCAGCTCACCAGTGAATCAGCCCCAGCATTTT.

Concerning this clonotype: One end of the junction fails to match germline, which may point to a read error. The chain employs TRBV2 and TRBJ2-1; 7 bases are a match to TRBD2. Germline V gene lookup returns CDR1 SNHLY and CDR2 FYNNEI. The CDR3 totals 13 residues. The CDR3 coding sequence is TGTGCCACCAGTGACCAAGGGAGGGCGGGGCAGTTCTTC. The encoded protein is CATSDQGRAGQFF.

This clonotype was recorded at least ten times. This chain joins TRBV27 and TRBJ1-4; D perhaps matches TRBD1 (6 bases). CDR1 and CDR2 (germline): MNHEY, SMNVEV (reference sequence). The CDR3 totals 14 residues. V shed 7 bases and J shed 6 bases, with 15 bases lying between them. CDR3 in amino acids: CASKGNRDDEKLFF. CDR3 coding DNA: TGTGCCAGCAAAGGAAACAGGGATGATGAAAAACTGTTTTTT. The full variable domain, completed using reference TRBV27 and TRBJ1-4, is EAQVTQNPRYLITVTGKKLTVTCSQNMNHEYMSWYRQDPGLGLRQIYYSMNVEVTDKGDVPEGYKVSRKEKRNFPLILESPSPNQTSLYFCASKGNRDDEKLFFGSGTQLSVL.

This clonotype occurred many times. The V and J genes are TRBV30 and TRBJ2-1; 8 nucleotides align to TRBD1. The CDR3 is 14 residues long. J lost 9 bases, V lost 3 bases, and 10 bases had no gene match. Germline V lookup: CDR1 GTSNPN, CDR2 SVGIG (reference sequence). DNA of the CDR3: TGTGCCTGGAGCCCGGGGCAGGGGGCGATTGAGCAGTTCTTC. The encoded protein is CAWSPGQGAIEQFF. The full variable domain, completed using reference TRBV30 and TRBJ2-1, is SQTIHQWPATLVQPVGSPLSLECTVEGTSNPNLYWYRQAAGRGLQLLFYSVGIGQISSEVPQNLSASRPQDRQFILSSKKLLLSDSGFYLCAWSPGQGAIEQFFGPGTRLTVL.

This clonotype showed up many times. Written as DNA, the CDR3 is TGCAGTGCGACCCCTCCATCCCGAGGAGAGACCCAGTACTTC. Its protein is CSATPPSRGETQYF. V usage is TRBV20-1 and J usage is TRBJ2-5; no reliable D call. Germline lookup yields CDR1 DFQATT and CDR2 SNEGSKA (reference sequence). CDR3 length: 14 amino acids. Deletions cut 6 bases from V and 4 bases from J, with 18 bases between.

This clonotype appeared many times. The gene calls are TRBV13 and TRBJ2-1; the D gene is possibly TRBD2 (5 bases). Trimming removed 1 base at V and 7 bases at J, with 11 bases between. This CDR3 has 14 amino acids. Germline loops: CDR1 PRHDT, CDR2 FYEKMQ (reference sequence). CDR3 coding DNA: TGTGCCAGCAGCTTAGCCATAAGAGGGAATGAGCAGTTCTTC. Its protein is CASSLAIRGNEQFF.

The sample holds a few counts of this clonotype. In DNA form, the CDR3 reads TGTGCCTGGGGGGGACTCTCTGGAAACACCATATATTTT. It encodes CAWGGLSGNTIYF. The chain combines TRBV30 with TRBJ1-3; maybe TRBD1 (5 bases). The CDR3 covers 13 residues. The germline V gene encodes CDR1 GTSNPN and CDR2 SVGIG (reference sequence). Trimming removed 5 bases from V and 0 bases from J, with 8 bases in between.

This clonotype was seen repeatedly, ten times or more. V gene TRBV28 combines with J gene TRBJ2-1; the match to TRBD1 covers 10 bases. Per germline, CDR1 MDHEN and CDR2 SYDVKM. This CDR3 spans 16 amino acids. V trimming: 5 bases; J trimming: 4 bases; junction bases outside the gene matches: 8. CDR3 region: CASSTGQGFLYNEQFF. DNA for the CDR3: TGTGCCAGCAGTACGGGACAGGGGTTTTTGTACAATGAGCAGTTCTTC. Looking up the rest from reference TRBV28 and TRBJ2-1 gives the full variable domain: DVKVTQSSRYLVKRTGEKVFLECVQDMDHENMFWYRQDPGLGLRLIYFSYDVKMKEKGDIPEGYSVSREKKERFSLILESASTNQTSMYLCASSTGQGFLYNEQFFGPGTRLTVL.

The chain has TRBV4-2 and TRBJ2-5, with 13 bases lining up with TRBD2. CDR3 length: 17 residues. V was pared by 2 bases and J by 3 bases, with 6 bases of the junction left unmatched. Germline V CDR1 and CDR2: LGHNA, YNFKEQ. The CDR3 is CASSQPQGLAGKETQYF. CDR3 nucleotides: TGTGCCAGCAGCCAACCCCAGGGACTAGCGGGAAAAGAGACCCAGTACTTC.

This clonotype showed up many times. The V gene is TRBV11-2, the J gene TRBJ2-1, with TRBD1 identical over 7 bases. After removal of 3 bases from V and 6 bases from J, the junction contained 11 bases not matched to a gene. This CDR3 has 16 residues. Germline V CDR1 and CDR2: SGHAT, FQNNGV. CDR3 loop: CASSFTGVTVFNEQFF. Here the CDR3 DNA reads TGTGCCAGCAGCTTTACAGGGGTCACGGTGTTCAATGAGCAGTTCTTC.

V usage is TRBV25-1 and J usage is TRBJ2-7; 8 bases align to TRBD1. The ends lost 6 bases at V and 5 bases at J; junction bases unmatched: 12. From germline, CDR1 is MGHDK and CDR2 SYGVNS. This CDR3 region has 15 residues. This CDR3 is CASRSTSDRGNEQYF. As DNA, the CDR3 is TGTGCCAGCAGATCGACATCAGACAGGGGTAACGAGCAGTACTTC.

About this clonotype: This may arise from a read error, as a much more abundant clone is one base away. The rearrangement joins TRBV20-1 to TRBJ2-3; 11 bases line up with TRBD2. The CDR3 length is 17 residues. Germline values: CDR1 DFQATT, CDR2 SNEGSKA (reference sequence). The CDR3 region has the DNA TGCAGTGCTAGAGAACTAGCGGGAGTCCGTAGCACAGATACGCGGTATTTT. This gives the protein CSARELAGVRSTDTRYF.

This clonotype was observed many times. The V gene is TRBV11-2, the J gene TRBJ2-1; the D call may be TRBD1 or TRBD2 (5 bases each). Trimming shortened V by 8 bases and J by 8 bases, and 22 bases separated the two germline ends. The CDR3 totals 15 residues. CDR1 is SGHAT, CDR2 FQNNGV, per germline. CDR3 protein: CASLSGTPMGHEQFF. CDR3 DNA: TGTGCCAGCCTATCCGGGACCCCAATGGGCCATGAGCAGTTCTTC. Filled out from reference TRBV11-2 and TRBJ2-1, the complete variable domain reads EAGVAQSPRYKIIEKRQSVAFWCNPISGHATLYWYQQILGQGPKLLIQFQNNGVVDDSQLPKDRFSAERLKGVDSTLKIQPAKLEDSAVYLCASLSGTPMGHEQFFGPGTRLTVL.

This clonotype was picked up a small number of times. The gene calls are TRBV29-1 and TRBJ1-2; possibly TRBD1 for D (5 bases). Germline values: CDR1 SQVTM, CDR2 ANQGSEA. The CDR3 contains 11 residues. Trimming pared 6 bases from V and 2 bases from J, leaving 7 bases between. The CDR3 region has the DNA TGCAGCGTCGCAGGGAACTATGGCTACACCTTC. It specifies CSVAGNYGYTF.

The V call is TRBV28, the J call TRBJ2-2; 7 bases map to TRBD1. The length of the CDR3 is 15 residues. V shed 3 bases, J shed 6 bases, and the junction held 7 bases outside the gene matches. The germline V gene encodes CDR1 MDHEN and CDR2 SYDVKM. The DNA of the CDR3 is TGTGCCAGCAGTTTTGACAGGGTCTTTCCCGGGGAGCTGTTTTTT. Translated, it gives CASSFDRVFPGELFF.

With regard to this clonotype: Being one base from a much bigger clone, this may be a read error. The CDR3 sequence is CAGSLGWRQREYEDTQYF. CDR3 sequence (DNA): TGTGCCGGCAGCTTAGGTTGGCGCCAGCGGGAGTATGAAGATACGCAGTATTTT. The genes are TRBV13 and TRBJ2-3; 8 bases line up with TRBD2. CDR1 is PRHDT, CDR2 FYEKMQ, per germline (reference sequence). The CDR3 has 18 residues.

This clonotype was seen ten or more times. The chain carries TRBV4-2 and TRBJ1-1; no firm D call. Germline loops: CDR1 LGHNA, CDR2 YNFKEQ. The CDR3 sequence is 11 residues long. Trimming removed 5 bases from V and 7 bases from J, with 8 bases in between. CDR3 in amino acids: CASSKDGEAFF. For the CDR3, the DNA is TGTGCCAGCAGCAAGGACGGTGAAGCTTTCTTT.

Note on this clonotype: This may arise from a read error, as a much more abundant clone is one base away. This chain connects TRBV3-1 to TRBJ2-3; a possible D gene is TRBD1 (6 bases). Germline V gene sequence: CDR1 LGHDT, CDR2 YNNKEL (reference sequence). The CDR3 covers 15 residues. Deletions cut 6 bases from V and 2 bases from J, with 15 bases between. CDR3 protein: CASSRAGDSTDTQYF. The DNA of the CDR3 is TGTGCCAGCAGTCGGGCAGGGGATTCCACAGATACGCAGTATTTT.

This clonotype was detected only once. The chain has TRBV4-1 and TRBJ1-1; D uncertain. This CDR3 has 13 residues. V lost 0 bases and J lost 9, with 11 bases in between. Per the germline V gene, CDR1 is MGHRA and CDR2 is YSYEKL. The CDR3 spells CASSQEPREKAFF. CDR3 sequence (DNA): TGCGCCAGCAGCCAAGAGCCAAGGGAAAAAGCTTTCTTT.